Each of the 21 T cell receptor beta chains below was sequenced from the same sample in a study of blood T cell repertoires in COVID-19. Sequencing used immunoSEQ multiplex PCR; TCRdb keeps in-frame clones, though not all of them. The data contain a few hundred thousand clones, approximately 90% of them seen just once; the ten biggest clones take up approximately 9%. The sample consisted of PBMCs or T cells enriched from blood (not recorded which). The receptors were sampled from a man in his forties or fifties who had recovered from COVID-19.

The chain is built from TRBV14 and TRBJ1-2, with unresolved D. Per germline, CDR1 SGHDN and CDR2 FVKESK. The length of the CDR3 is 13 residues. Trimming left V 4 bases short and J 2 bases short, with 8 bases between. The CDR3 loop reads CASSPGPNYGYTF. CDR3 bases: TGTGCCAGCAGCCCTGGGCCCAACTATGGCTACACCTTC.

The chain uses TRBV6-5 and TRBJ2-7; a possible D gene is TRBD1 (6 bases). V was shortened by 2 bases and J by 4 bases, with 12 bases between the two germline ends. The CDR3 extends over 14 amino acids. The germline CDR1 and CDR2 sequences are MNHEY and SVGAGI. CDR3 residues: CASSYQTGRYEQYF. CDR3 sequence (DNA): TGTGCCAGCAGTTACCAAACAGGGCGATACGAGCAGTACTTC.

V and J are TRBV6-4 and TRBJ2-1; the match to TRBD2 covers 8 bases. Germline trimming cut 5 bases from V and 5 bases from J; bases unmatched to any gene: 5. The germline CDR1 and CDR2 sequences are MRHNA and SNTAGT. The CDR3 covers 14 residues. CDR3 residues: CASSSGLADNEQFF. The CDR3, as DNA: TGTGCCAGCAGTTCTGGACTAGCCGACAATGAGCAGTTCTTC.

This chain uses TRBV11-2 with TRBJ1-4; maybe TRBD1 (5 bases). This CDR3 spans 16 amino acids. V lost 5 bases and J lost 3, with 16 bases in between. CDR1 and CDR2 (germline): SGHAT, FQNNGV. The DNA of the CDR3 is TGTGCCAGCAGCAAAGCTGGGGGAGGGGCTAATGAAAAACTGTTTTTT. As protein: CASSKAGGGANEKLFF.

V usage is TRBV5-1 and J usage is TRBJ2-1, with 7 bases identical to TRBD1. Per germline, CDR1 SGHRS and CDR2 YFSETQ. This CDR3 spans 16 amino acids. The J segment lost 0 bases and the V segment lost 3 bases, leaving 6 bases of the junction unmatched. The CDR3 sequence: CASSSLDRSSYNEQFF. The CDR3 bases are TGCGCCAGCAGCTCGTTGGACAGGAGCTCCTACAATGAGCAGTTCTTC.

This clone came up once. The CDR3 sequence is CASSQRDRSGNTIYF. The CDR3 nucleotides are TGTGCCAGCAGCCAACGGGACAGGTCTGGAAACACCATATATTTT. V gene TRBV3-1 (or the pseudogene TRBV3-2) combines with J gene TRBJ1-3; TRBD1 agrees at 8 bases. Germline V gives CDR1 LGHDT, CDR2 YNNKEL (reference sequence). The junction had 1 base not matched to a gene; V was cut back by 2 bases and J by 1 base. The CDR3 contains 15 residues.

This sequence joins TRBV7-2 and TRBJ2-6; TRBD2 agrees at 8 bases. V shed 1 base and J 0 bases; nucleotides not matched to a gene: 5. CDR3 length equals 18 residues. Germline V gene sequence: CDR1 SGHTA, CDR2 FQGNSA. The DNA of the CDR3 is TGTGCCAGCAGCTTAGTCATAGCGGGGAGCTCTGGGGCCAACGTCCTGACTTTC. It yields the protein CASSLVIAGSSGANVLTF.

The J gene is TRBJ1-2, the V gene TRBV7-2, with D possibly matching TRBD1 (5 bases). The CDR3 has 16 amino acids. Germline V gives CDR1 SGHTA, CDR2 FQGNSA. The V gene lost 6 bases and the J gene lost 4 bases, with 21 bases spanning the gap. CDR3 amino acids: CASSPSGGGLRYGYTF. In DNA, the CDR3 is TGTGCCAGCAGTCCCTCGGGGGGGGGACTCCGCTATGGCTACACCTTC.

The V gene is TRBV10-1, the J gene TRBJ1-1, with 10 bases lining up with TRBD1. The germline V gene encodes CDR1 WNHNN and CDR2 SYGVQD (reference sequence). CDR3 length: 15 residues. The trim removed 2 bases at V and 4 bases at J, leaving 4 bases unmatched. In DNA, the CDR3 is TGCGCCAGCAGTGAGGTGGGACAGGGGATCACTGAAGCTTTCTTT. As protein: CASSEVGQGITEAFF.

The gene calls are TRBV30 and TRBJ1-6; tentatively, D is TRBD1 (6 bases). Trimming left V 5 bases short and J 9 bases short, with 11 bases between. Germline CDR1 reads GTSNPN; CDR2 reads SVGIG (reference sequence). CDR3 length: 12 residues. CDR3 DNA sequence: TGTGCCTGGGGATTAGGGGGTTCACCCCTCCACTTT. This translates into CAWGLGGSPLHF.

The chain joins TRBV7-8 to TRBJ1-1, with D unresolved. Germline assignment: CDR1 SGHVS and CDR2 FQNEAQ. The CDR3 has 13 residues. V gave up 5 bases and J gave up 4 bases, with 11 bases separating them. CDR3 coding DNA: TGTGCCAGCAGCAGACTGGCGATCACTGAAGCTTTCTTT. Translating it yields CASSRLAITEAFF.

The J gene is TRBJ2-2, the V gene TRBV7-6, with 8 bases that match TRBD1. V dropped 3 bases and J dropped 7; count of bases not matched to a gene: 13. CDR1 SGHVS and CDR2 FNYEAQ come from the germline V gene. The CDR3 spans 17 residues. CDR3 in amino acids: CASSFNHPTGVSGELFF. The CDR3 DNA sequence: TGTGCCAGCAGCTTTAACCACCCGACAGGGGTTAGCGGGGAGCTGTTTTTT.

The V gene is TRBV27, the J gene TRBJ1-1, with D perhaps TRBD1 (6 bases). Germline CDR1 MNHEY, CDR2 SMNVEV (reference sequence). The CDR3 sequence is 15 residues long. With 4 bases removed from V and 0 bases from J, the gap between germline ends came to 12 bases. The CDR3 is CASSWNTGLNTEAFF. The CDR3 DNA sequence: TGTGCCAGCAGTTGGAACACAGGGTTGAACACTGAAGCTTTCTTT.

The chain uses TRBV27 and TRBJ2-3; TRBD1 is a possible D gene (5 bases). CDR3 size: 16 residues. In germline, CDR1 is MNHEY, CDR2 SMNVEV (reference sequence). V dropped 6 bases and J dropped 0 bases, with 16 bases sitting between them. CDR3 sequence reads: CASSWGDSLSTDTQYF. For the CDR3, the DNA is TGTGCCAGCAGCTGGGGTGACAGCCTAAGCACAGATACGCAGTATTTT.

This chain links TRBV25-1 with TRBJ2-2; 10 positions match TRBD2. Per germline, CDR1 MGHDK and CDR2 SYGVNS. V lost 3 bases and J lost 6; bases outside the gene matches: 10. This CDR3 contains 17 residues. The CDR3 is CASSDRGLAGVAGELFF. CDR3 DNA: TGTGCCAGCAGTGATCGGGGCCTAGCGGGAGTCGCCGGGGAGCTGTTTTTT.

The CDR3 loop reads CASSPQGGRKTSGANVLTF. In nucleotides, the CDR3 is TGTGCCAGCAGCCCCCAAGGGGGAAGAAAAACCTCTGGGGCCAACGTCCTGACTTTC. The chain is built from TRBV3-1 (or the pseudogene TRBV3-2) and TRBJ2-6, with D tentatively TRBD1 (6 bases). This CDR3 region has 19 residues. V shed 4 bases and J shed 0 bases, with 19 bases lying between them. CDR1 and CDR2 from the germline V gene are LGHDT and YNNKEL (reference sequence).

CDR3 residues: CASSPQTFGNSPLHF. The CDR3 nucleotides read TGTGCCAGCTCACCTCAGACTTTCGGTAATTCACCCCTCCACTTT. The V gene is TRBV18, the J gene TRBJ1-6; D remains unclear. CDR1 is KGHSH, CDR2 LQKENI, per germline. The length of the CDR3 is 15 residues. The V end was cut by 3 bases, the J end by 6 bases, with 12 bases between.

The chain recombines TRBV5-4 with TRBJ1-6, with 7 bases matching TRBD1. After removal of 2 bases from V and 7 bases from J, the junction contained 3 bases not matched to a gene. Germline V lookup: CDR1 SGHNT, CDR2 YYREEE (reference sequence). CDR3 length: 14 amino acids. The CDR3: CASSFRDRNSPLHF. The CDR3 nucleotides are TGTGCCAGCAGCTTCCGGGACAGAAATTCACCCCTCCACTTT.

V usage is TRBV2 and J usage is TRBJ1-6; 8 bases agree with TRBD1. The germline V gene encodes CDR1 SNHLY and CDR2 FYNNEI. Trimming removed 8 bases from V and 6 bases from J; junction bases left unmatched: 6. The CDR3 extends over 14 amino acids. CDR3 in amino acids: CASQTGVFNSPLHF. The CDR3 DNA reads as TGTGCCAGCCAGACAGGGGTTTTTAATTCACCCCTCCACTTT.

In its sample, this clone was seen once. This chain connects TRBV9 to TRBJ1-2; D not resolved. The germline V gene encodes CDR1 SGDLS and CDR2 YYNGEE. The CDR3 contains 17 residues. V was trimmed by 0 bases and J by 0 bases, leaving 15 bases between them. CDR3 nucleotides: TGTGCCAGCAGCGTAGGCCCTCGCGCGGAAGCTAACTATGGCTACACCTTC. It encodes CASSVGPRAEANYGYTF.

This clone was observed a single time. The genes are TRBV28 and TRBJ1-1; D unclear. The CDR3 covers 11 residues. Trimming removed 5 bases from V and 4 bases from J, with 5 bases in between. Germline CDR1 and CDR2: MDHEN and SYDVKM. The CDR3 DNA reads TGTGCCAGCAGTACTACCACTGAAGCTTTCTTT. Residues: CASSTTTEAFF.